The rows below give T cell receptor beta chains drawn from one sample of a study of cytomegalovirus exposure and HLA in healthy donors. The assay was immunoSEQ multiplex PCR, and TCRdb's table has in-frame clones only and misses some. Of about 180,000 clones in the sample, less than 90% were seen once. The specimen sequenced was PBMCs. The receptor source for this set is a man aged 25-45 years in good health and CMV-seronegative. CDR3s include the opening cysteine and the closing phenylalanine or tryptophan. The D gene is left open where the match is weak.

d_call,j_call,v_call,cdr3_aa
TRBD1,TRBJ1-2,TRBV5-5,CASSRGTASYGYTF
TRBD1,TRBJ1-3,TRBV28,CASSFWQGALGNTIYF
TRBD2,TRBJ2-1,TRBV28,CASSFVGGLLYEQFF
TRBD1,TRBJ1-6,TRBV19,CASSPRDRVPLQDNSPLHF
-,TRBJ2-1,TRBV7-3,CASRAGPMDNEQFF
TRBD1,TRBJ2-1,TRBV11-3,CASSFSDRGYPENEQFF
TRBD2,TRBJ2-7,TRBV11-2,CASSLDQLAASYEQYF
-,TRBJ1-5,TRBV30,CAWSVGLENQPQHF
TRBD2,TRBJ2-1,TRBV2,CASSETSGRQYNEQFF
TRBD2,TRBJ2-7,TRBV7-8,CASSSTLAGTEQYF
TRBD2,TRBJ2-3,TRBV7-3,CASGIGGGTDTQYF
-,TRBJ1-1,TRBV28,CASTERRQLNTEAFF
-,TRBJ1-2,TRBV20-1,CSGTVFYGYTF
TRBD1,TRBJ1-2,TRBV5-4,CASSEGQGDYGYTF
-,TRBJ2-1,TRBV11-2,CASSLYGDSSYNEQFF
TRBD1,TRBJ1-1,TRBV6-6,CAGAGGVGNTEAFF
-,TRBJ1-5,TRBV15,CATSEYGGGRQPQHF
-,TRBJ1-5,TRBV18,CASSLLEGRQPQHF
-,TRBJ1-5,TRBV6-1,CASSEANRDNQPQHF
TRBD2,TRBJ2-2,TRBV6-5,CASSYLGGATGELFF
-,TRBJ2-5,TRBV21-1,CASSKYARDKGETQYF
TRBD1,TRBJ1-5,TRBV19,CASSDRGPSNQPQHF
-,TRBJ2-3,TRBV7-3,CASSLNPGASTDTQYF
-,TRBJ2-7,TRBV11-2,CASSQEGPEQYF
TRBD1,-,TRBV27,CASSLKGAYEQYF
TRBD2,TRBJ2-7,TRBV15,CATSRGPGLAGDEQYF
-,TRBJ2-5,TRBV9,CASSVGGYQETQYF
-,TRBJ2-7,TRBV4-3,CASSQDPNRAYEQYF
-,TRBJ2-1,TRBV6-1,CASSELKAVYNEQFF
TRBD1,TRBJ2-7,TRBV5-6,CASSFRDRPSYEQYF
TRBD1,TRBJ1-1,TRBV30,CAWSADRVTEAFF
TRBD1,TRBJ1-5,TRBV4-3,CASSRGTGNNQPQHF
-,TRBJ2-7,TRBV10-3,CAISESGEYEQYF
TRBD2,TRBJ2-2,TRBV5-1,CASSLERGGPNTGELFF
TRBD2,TRBJ2-1,TRBV4-2,CASSQGAGGSYNEQFF
-,TRBJ2-3,TRBV11-2,CASRAGPTSTDTQYF
-,TRBJ2-1,TRBV29-1,CSVGGGVGTEQFF
-,TRBJ2-7,TRBV18,CASSPWQGEVEQYF
-,TRBJ1-2,TRBV10-2,CASSEWREQSNYGYTF
TRBD2,TRBJ2-7,TRBV9,CASSVVGGGNYEQYF
TRBD2,TRBJ2-1,TRBV2,CASSLLAGEQFF
-,TRBJ1-4,TRBV6-5,CASRTDNEKLFF
TRBD2,TRBJ2-1,TRBV2,CASSLKSGLAGGNEQFF
TRBD2,TRBJ2-7,TRBV29-1,CSVEARLAGAAEQYF
TRBD1,TRBJ1-3,TRBV29-1,CSVSPQGGADTIYF
TRBD2,TRBJ2-2,TRBV9,CASSVASGVGGELFF
-,TRBJ2-5,TRBV7-9,CASSNSMDMEYQETQYF
-,TRBJ1-2,TRBV18,CASSPRGQDGYTF
TRBD2,TRBJ2-3,TRBV19,CASSGMSGVPDTQYF
TRBD2,TRBJ2-7,TRBV4-3,CASSQRGLAAEQYF
TRBD2,TRBJ2-5,TRBV5-4,CASSSRRGGDQETQYF
-,TRBJ2-5,TRBV6-4,CAPLYRAGKIKTQYF
-,TRBJ2-7,TRBV13,CASSLAQDPPFYEQYF
TRBD2,TRBJ2-2,TRBV7-2,CASSRVAGTGELFF